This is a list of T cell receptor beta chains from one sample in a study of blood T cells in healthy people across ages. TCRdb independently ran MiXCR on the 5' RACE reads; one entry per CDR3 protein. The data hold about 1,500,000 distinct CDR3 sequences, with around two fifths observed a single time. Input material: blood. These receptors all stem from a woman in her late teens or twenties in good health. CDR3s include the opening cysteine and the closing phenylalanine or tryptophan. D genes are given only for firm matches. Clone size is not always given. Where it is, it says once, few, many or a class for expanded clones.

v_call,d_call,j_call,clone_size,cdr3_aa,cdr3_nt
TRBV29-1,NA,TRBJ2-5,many,CSVQTGETQYF,TGCAGCGTTCAGACCGGAGAGACCCAGTACTTC
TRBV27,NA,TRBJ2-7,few,CASSLSRPATGPYEQYF,TGTGCCAGCAGTCTATCACGCCCTGCGACAGGACCCTACGAGCAGTACTTC
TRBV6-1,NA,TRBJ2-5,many,CASSEAGTSGETQYF,TGTGCCAGCAGTGAGGCCGGGACATCGGGAGAGACCCAGTACTTC
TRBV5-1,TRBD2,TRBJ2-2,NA,CASSLGTSGDPNTGELFF,TGCGCCAGCAGCCTGGGGACTAGCGGGGATCCGAACACCGGGGAGCTGTTTTTT
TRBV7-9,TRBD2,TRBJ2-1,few,CASTLGLAGLYNEQFF,TGTGCCAGCACCCTCGGACTAGCGGGACTTTACAATGAGCAGTTCTTC
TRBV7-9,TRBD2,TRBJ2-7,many,CASSLAVSGRSTEQYF,TGTGCCAGCAGCTTAGCCGTTAGCGGGAGGTCGACCGAGCAGTACTTC
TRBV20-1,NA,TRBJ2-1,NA,CSAQRGRVEQFF,TGCAGTGCTCAGAGGGGGAGGGTTGAGCAGTTCTTC
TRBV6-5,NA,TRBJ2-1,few,CASSYSNALEDGGEQFF,TGTGCCAGCAGTTACTCGAACGCCCTTGAGGACGGCGGTGAGCAGTTCTTC
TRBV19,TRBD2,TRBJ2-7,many,CASSAGASYEQYF,TGTGCCAGCAGTGCGGGAGCCTCCTACGAGCAGTACTTC
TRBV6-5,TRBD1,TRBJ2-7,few,CAVRDSSYEQYF,TGTGCCGTACGGGACAGTTCCTACGAGCAGTACTTC
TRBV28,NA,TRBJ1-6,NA,CASLGQGSSPLHF,TGTGCCAGCCTGGGGCAGGGGAGTTCACCCCTCCACTTT
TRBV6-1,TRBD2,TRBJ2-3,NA,CASRPLAGGSVADTQYF,TGTGCCAGCAGGCCGCTAGCTGGCGGGAGTGTCGCAGATACGCAGTATTTT
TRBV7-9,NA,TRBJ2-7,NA,CASSDGGGEQYF,TGTGCCAGCAGCGATGGAGGGGGCGAGCAGTACTTC
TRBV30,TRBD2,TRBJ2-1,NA,CAWTSGRSNEQFF,TGTGCCTGGACTAGCGGGAGATCTAATGAGCAGTTCTTC
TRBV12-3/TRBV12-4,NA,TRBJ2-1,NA,CASRAPRHDEQFF,TGTGCCAGCAGGGCCCCCCGACACGACGAGCAGTTCTTC
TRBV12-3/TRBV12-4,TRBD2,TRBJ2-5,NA,CASNTLAGETQYF,TGTGCCAGCAACACATTAGCGGGGGAGACCCAGTACTTC
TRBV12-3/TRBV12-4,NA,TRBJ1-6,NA,CASSFSEGTPLHF,TGTGCCAGCAGTTTTTCTGAGGGGACACCCCTCCACTTT
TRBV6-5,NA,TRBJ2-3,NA,CASRLTGTSGTDTQYF,TGTGCCAGCAGGTTAACCGGGACGAGCGGCACAGATACGCAGTATTTT
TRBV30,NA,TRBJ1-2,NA,CAWSVRAGNTF,TGTGCCTGGAGTGTACGGGCTGGGAACACCTTC
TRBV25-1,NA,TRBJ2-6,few,CASSEYPDESSGANVLTF,TGTGCCAGCAGTGAATATCCGGACGAGAGCTCTGGGGCCAACGTCCTGACTTTC
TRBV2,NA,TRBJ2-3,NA,CASSPGTLSAGDTQYF,TGTGCCAGCAGTCCTGGGACCCTTTCGGCGGGAGATACGCAGTATTTT
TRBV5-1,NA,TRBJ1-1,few,CASSFLEGGNTEAFF,TGCGCCAGCAGCTTCCTTGAGGGGGGAAACACTGAAGCTTTCTTT
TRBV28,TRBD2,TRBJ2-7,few,CAAGGFYEQYF,TGTGCTGCGGGAGGCTTCTACGAGCAGTACTTC
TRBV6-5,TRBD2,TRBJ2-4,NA,CASSPGRLAGVENIQYF,TGTGCCAGCAGCCCAGGAAGGCTAGCGGGGGTCGAAAACATTCAGTACTTC
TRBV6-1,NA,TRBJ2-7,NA,CASSEIGQTYEQYF,TGTGCCAGCAGTGAGATCGGACAAACCTACGAGCAGTACTTC
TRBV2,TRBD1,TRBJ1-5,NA,CASRTPGGAQDQPQHF,TGTGCCAGCAGGACCCCAGGGGGCGCGCAGGATCAGCCCCAGCATTTT
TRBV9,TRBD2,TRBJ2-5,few,CASSVAGGLQETQYF,TGTGCCAGCAGCGTAGCTGGGGGACTACAAGAGACCCAGTACTTC
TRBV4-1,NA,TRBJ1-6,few,CASSQARDGNLSYNSPLHF,TGCGCCAGCAGCCAAGCCCGGGACGGTAATCTCTCCTATAATTCACCCCTCCACTTT
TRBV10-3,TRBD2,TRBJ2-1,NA,CANGLAGDPNEQFF,TGTGCCAACGGACTAGCGGGAGATCCCAATGAGCAGTTCTTC
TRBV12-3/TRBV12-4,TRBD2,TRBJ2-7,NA,CASRAGTSGSYEQYF,TGTGCCAGCAGGGCCGGGACTAGCGGGAGCTACGAGCAGTACTTC
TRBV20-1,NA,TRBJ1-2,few,CSARDLMRDSDGYGYTF,TGCAGTGCTAGAGATTTGATGAGGGACTCAGACGGCTATGGCTACACCTTC